This T cell receptor beta chain appears in the sequencing data of a study of T cells in Graves' hyperthyroidism and ophthalmopathy. Researchers took RNA transcripts and amplified the TCR beta CDR3 regions from them. HTBI primers were employed in a first-round RT-PCR of the TCR CDR3. From the multiplex PCR reads, TCRdb called clonotypes with MiXCR, one entry per CDR3 protein. The table shows a few hundred thousand distinct CDR3 sequences, with roughly an eighth occurring only once. This clonotype showed up many times. Sequencing used blood. This clonotype was obtained from a woman younger than 30 with Graves' hyperthyroidism.

The CDR3 is CASSLGAVRTDTQYF. The CDR3 DNA sequence: TGCGCCAGCAGCTTAGGGGCCGTCCGCACAGATACGCAGTATTTT. This sequence joins TRBV5-1 and TRBJ2-3; weak D call: TRBD1 (5 bases). V was cut by 2 bases and J by 1 base, with 11 bases left in between. Germline V gene sequence: CDR1 SGHRS, CDR2 YFSETQ. The CDR3 spans 15 residues.